The T cell receptor beta chain described here comes from a study of molecular identifiers for immune sequencing clone quantification (dated by TCRdb to the late 2010s). Regarding the research as a whole: In a replicate experiment, RNA from around 20,000 or 100,000 naive CD8 T cells was split into five aliquots, four of which were sequenced. CD8 T cells were used in a methods study to benchmark molecular-identifier clustering-based TCR repertoire sequencing (MIDCIRS) and TCR RNA copy counting. Points the paper makes about the study in general: Modeling estimated roughly 3 recovered TCR RNA copies per cell, compared with approximately 10 by digital PCR, which implies 30% to 35% capture efficiency. Even against a background of some 920,000 naive CD8 T cells, spiked-in Jurkat TCR RNA amounting to a single cell's worth was reported to be detectable. Without barcode sub-clustering, chimeric consensus sequences inflated TCR diversity; chimeras reached as high as 47%. The sizes of highly expanded clones could end up underestimated when identical TCR molecules share a barcode. In CMV-specific effector cells, over 98% of molecules were held by clones above 20 RNA copies, whereas under 1% of molecules were held by such clones in naive cells. Spiked-in Jurkat TCR RNA (approximately 10 copies' worth), which is not part of the donor repertoire, was contained in the naive libraries.

The method was PCR. Reads for this sample came from a NextSeq 500. Preparation of bulk TCR libraries followed a previously described approach, with the TCR primers listed in Table S5. The Qiagen AllPrep DNA/RNA kit was used to purify total RNA. Before analysis, reads from multiple sequencing runs of one library were combined. The study's processing was this. Reads were retained only if an exact TCR constant sequence was present, and the retained reads were trimmed to 150 nt and grouped according to their 12-nt molecular barcodes. Reads in each barcode group were sub-clustered using a 15% Levenshtein threshold, and a quality-weighted consensus sequence was built for each RNA molecule. Non-functional sequences were excluded, and lower-count sequences lying one edit away from another sequence were also excluded. Barcode sub-clusters with fewer than 20% of the maximum read count were removed, based on fitting two negative binomial distributions. TCRdb reprocessing: public reads trimmed at Q25 with fastp, clones called with MiXCR, in-frame beta chains kept. One record per CDR3 amino acid sequence lists the most common genes and DNA. V and J calls and clone size were set by TCRdb, not the authors. The sample has under 600,000 distinct CDR3 sequences on record, around 25% of them singletons. The ten largest make up approximately 0.76% of the sample.

At the junction V is shortened by 8 bases and J by 2 bases; bases outside the gene matches: 4. The CDR3 numbers 13 residues from cysteine through phenylalanine. Solely the CDR3 DNA is kept, with 39 bases framed from the first base. The germline V gene (reference sequence) sets CDR1 to LNHDA and CDR2 to SQIVND. Libraries of naive CD8 T cells were built from approximately 20,000 to 1,000,000 sorted cells, with 10%, 30% or 50% of the purified RNA used. Naive CD8 T cells, defined as CD8+CD4-CCR7+CD45RA+, were FACS-sorted into RLT Plus buffer on a BD FACSAria II. To test detection sensitivity, Jurkat RNA equal to around nine TCR copies was added to samples of about 20,000-1,000,000 naive CD8 T cells. CD8 T cells were enriched with RosetteSep CD8+ T Cell Enrichment Cocktail and Ficoll-Paque, followed by ACK red cell lysis. A note on this clonotype: Its antigen remains undetermined. One base away there is no much larger clone; base qualities are not given.

The chain was built from TRBV19 and TRBJ2-3; TRBD1 aligns with 7 central bases. The sequence was collected from a human donor in good health. Some libraries in this study had Jurkat cell RNA spiked in. Sequenced input: naive CD8+ T cells from blood, with Jurkat cell RNA spiked in. The meaning of the sample's cell subset or site label: FACS-sorted CD8+CD4-CCR7+CD45RA+ naive T cells. DNA sequence: TGTGCCAGTGGACAGGAGTACACAGATACGCAGTATTTT. The encoded protein is CASGQEYTDTQYF.